The 26 T cell receptor beta chains listed next were all sequenced from one sample in a study of blood T cell repertoires in COVID-19. TCRdb's copy holds only in-frame clones and misses some; the assay was immunoSEQ multiplex PCR. The table includes approximately 82,000 clones, around 80% detected once. Sequenced: peripheral blood. These TCRs come from a woman in her seventies with acute or convalescent COVID-19.

The chain is built from TRBV18 and TRBJ2-1; TRBD2 is a possible D gene (6 bases). The V end was cut by 3 bases, the J end by 4 bases, with 13 bases between. The CDR3 is 15 amino acids. Per germline, CDR1 KGHSH and CDR2 LQKENI. The CDR3 nucleotides are TGTGCCAGCTCACCGGGCGGGACGGGGTACAATGAGCAGTTCTTC. Residues: CASSPGGTGYNEQFF.

This clone was found a few times. This rearrangement joins TRBV30 to TRBJ2-2; D unresolved. Trimming removed 2 bases from V and 5 bases from J, with 9 bases in between. The CDR3 runs to 13 residues. Per the germline V gene, CDR1 is GTSNPN and CDR2 is SVGIG (reference sequence). The CDR3 bases are TGTGCCTGGAGTCGGCTAGATACCGGGGAGCTGTTTTTT. Amino acids: CAWSRLDTGELFF.

This clone has only a few counts. J is TRBJ2-2 and V is TRBV18; tentative D call: TRBD2 (5 bases). The ends were cut back, 2 bases at V and 3 bases at J, with 10 bases in the middle. CDR1 is KGHSH, CDR2 LQKENI, per germline. The CDR3 totals 15 residues. The CDR3 DNA sequence: TGTGCCAGCTCACCATTGACCGGGGACACCGGGGAGCTGTTTTTT. This sequence encodes CASSPLTGDTGELFF.

This clone was picked up a small number of times. V usage is TRBV6-6 and J usage is TRBJ1-6; D is perhaps TRBD1 (6 bases). With 8 bases removed from V and 2 bases from J, the gap between germline ends came to 7 bases. The length of the CDR3 is 13 residues. CDR1 is MNHNY, CDR2 SVGAGI, per germline (reference sequence). This CDR3 reads CASRQAYNSPLHF. DNA for the CDR3: TGTGCCAGCCGACAGGCCTATAATTCACCCCTCCACTTT.

CDR3 coding DNA: TGTGCCAGCTCACCCGGGATTATTAAGAACACTGAAGCTTTCTTT. Its protein product is CASSPGIIKNTEAFF. The chain joins TRBV18 to TRBJ1-1; no clear D gene. Looked up from germline, CDR1 is KGHSH and CDR2 is LQKENI. The ends were cut back, 3 bases at V and 1 base at J, with 12 bases in the middle. The CDR3 is 15 residues long.

The chain is built from TRBV27 and TRBJ1-2; 7 bases line up with TRBD1. The germline V gene has CDR1 MNHEY and CDR2 SMNVEV (reference sequence). V gave up 3 bases and J gave up 5 bases; unmatched junction bases: 3. The CDR3 runs to 13 residues. CDR3 sequence: CASSFPGGYGYTF. The CDR3, as DNA: TGTGCCAGCAGTTTCCCAGGGGGGTATGGCTACACCTTC.

The rearrangement uses TRBV5-1 and TRBJ1-2; 9 positions agree with TRBD1. The CDR3 consists of 14 residues. V trimming: 5 bases; J trimming: 8 bases; junction bases outside the gene matches: 10. Germline V gene lookup returns CDR1 SGHRS and CDR2 YFSETQ. The chain's CDR3 is CASRPGQGGQGYTF. The CDR3 DNA reads TGCGCCAGCAGGCCGGGACAGGGAGGACAGGGCTACACCTTC. Full variable domain (rest looked up from reference TRBV5-1 and TRBJ1-2): KAGVTQTPRYLIKTRGQQVTLSCSPISGHRSVSWYQQTPGQGLQFLFEYFSETQRNKGNFPGRFSGRQFSNSRSEMNVSTLELGDSALYLCASRPGQGGQGYTFGSGTRLTVV.

The CDR3 loop is CASSQAWDKETQYF. The CDR3 DNA follows: TGTGCCAGCAGCCAAGCTTGGGACAAAGAGACCCAGTACTTC. The rearrangement links TRBV14 to TRBJ2-5; possible D gene TRBD1, 6 bases. CDR1 and CDR2 from the germline V gene are SGHDN and FVKESK. The length of the CDR3 is 14 residues. The ends were cut back, 1 base at V and 3 bases at J, with 9 bases in the middle. The full variable domain, rest sourced from reference TRBV14 and TRBJ2-5, is EAGVTQFPSHSVIEKGQTVTLRCDPISGHDNLYWYRRVMGKEIKFLLHFVKESKQDESGMPNNRFLAERTGGTYSTLKVQPAELEDSGVYFCASSQAWDKETQYFGPGTRLLVL.

The count of this clone is one. J is TRBJ1-6 and V is TRBV7-3; 8 bases line up with TRBD1. The CDR3 has 14 amino acids. Losses at the gene ends were 5 bases for V and 10 bases for J; bases not matched to a gene: 7. CDR1 and CDR2 from the germline V gene are SGHTA and FQGTGA. The CDR3 DNA follows: TGTGCCAGCAGCCGCCAGGGGGCCGGGTCACCCCTCCACTTT. Its protein product is CASSRQGAGSPLHF.

The rearrangement links TRBV19 to TRBJ1-5; possible D gene TRBD1, 6 bases. This CDR3 is 13 amino acids long. CDR1 is LNHDA and CDR2 is SQIVND in the germline V gene (reference sequence). V lost 10 bases, J lost 7 bases, and 17 bases lay in between. For the CDR3, the DNA is TGTGCCACAATCAGGGGCACGGGACAGCCCCAGCATTTT. Amino acid sequence: CATIRGTGQPQHF.

V gene TRBV19 combines with J gene TRBJ2-1, with 11 bases matching TRBD2. The length of the CDR3 is 14 residues. From germline, CDR1 is LNHDA and CDR2 SQIVND (reference sequence). The V and J ends lost 8 bases and 5 bases, in that order; junction bases with no gene match: 5. DNA for the CDR3: TGTGCCAGTTCACTAGCGGGAGTTAACAATGAGCAGTTCTTC. Translation gives CASSLAGVNNEQFF.

The chain carries TRBV5-6 and TRBJ2-7; 9 positions match TRBD1. Trimming removed 2 bases from V and 7 bases from J; junction bases left unmatched: 10. Per germline, CDR1 SGHDT and CDR2 YYEEEE. The CDR3 runs 15 residues. The CDR3 bases are TGTGCCAGCAGCTTCCCCACAGGGGGCCTTTTAGAGCAGTACTTC. This codes for CASSFPTGGLLEQYF.

The chain is built from TRBV5-3 and TRBJ2-4, with 11 bases lining up with TRBD2. TRBV5-3 is labeled an ORF, and its function is uncertain. The CDR3 runs to 18 residues. V lost 1 base to trimming and J lost 9 bases; unmatched junction nucleotides: 15. The CDR3 protein is CARSLFLFSGRALSIQYF. The DNA of the CDR3 is TGTGCCAGAAGCTTGTTCCTTTTTAGCGGGAGGGCCCTGAGCATTCAGTACTTC.

This chain joins TRBV2 and TRBJ1-2; TRBD1 matches at 9 bases. V lost 6 bases to trimming and J lost 4 bases; unmatched junction nucleotides: 6. The CDR3 extends over 14 amino acids. The germline V gene encodes CDR1 SNHLY and CDR2 FYNNEI. The CDR3 DNA reads as TGTGCCAGCAGCGAGGACAGGGGAAGCTATGGCTACACCTTC. Residues: CASSEDRGSYGYTF.

The V call is TRBV6-6, the J call TRBJ1-1; 7 positions match TRBD1. The V segment lost 5 bases and the J segment 3 bases; nucleotides outside the gene matches: 12. Per the germline V gene, CDR1 is MNHNY and CDR2 is SVGAGI (reference sequence). The CDR3 runs 16 residues. The CDR3 loop reads CASSHSPGQLDTEAFF. CDR3 nucleotide sequence: TGTGCCAGCAGTCATTCGCCGGGACAGCTGGACACTGAAGCTTTCTTT.

V is TRBV18 and J is TRBJ2-2; TRBD2 aligns across 12 bases. From germline, CDR1 is KGHSH and CDR2 LQKENI. After removal of 3 bases from V and 4 bases from J, the junction contained 21 bases not matched to a gene. This CDR3 region has 22 residues. As DNA, the CDR3 is TGTGCCAGCTCACCGTCTTGGCGGACTAGCGGGGCCCCATGGGGGGGCACCGGGGAGCTGTTTTTT. Residues: CASSPSWRTSGAPWGGTGELFF.

The CDR3 reads CASSLGTLDEQYF. CDR3 DNA: TGTGCCAGCAGCCTCGGGACACTTGACGAGCAGTACTTC. The chain employs TRBV5-8 and TRBJ2-7, with D maybe TRBD1 (6 bases). Germline V gene data show CDR1 as SGHTS and CDR2 as YDEGEE. This CDR3 has 13 amino acids. V was pared by 4 bases and J by 5 bases, with 13 bases between.

This clone was seen only once. This chain uses TRBV13 with TRBJ1-1; tentatively, D is TRBD1 (5 bases). The germline CDR1 and CDR2 sequences are PRHDT and FYEKMQ (reference sequence). V lost 2 bases to trimming and J lost 6 bases, with 13 bases between them. The CDR3 is made up of 14 amino acids. CDR3 sequence reads: CASSLRLRGSEAFF. In nucleotides, the CDR3 is TGTGCCAGCAGCTTACGGCTCCGGGGGTCTGAAGCTTTCTTT.

CDR3 sequence reads: CASGRGQSQETQYF. The CDR3 region has the DNA TGTGCCAGCGGAAGGGGACAGTCCCAAGAGACCCAGTACTTC. This sequence joins TRBV28 and TRBJ2-5; 7 bases fit TRBD1. This CDR3 contains 14 residues. Looked up from germline, CDR1 is MDHEN and CDR2 is SYDVKM. V shed 8 bases and J 1 base; nucleotides not matched to a gene: 7. Looking up the rest from reference TRBV28 and TRBJ2-5 gives the full variable domain: DVKVTQSSRYLVKRTGEKVFLECVQDMDHENMFWYRQDPGLGLRLIYFSYDVKMKEKGDIPEGYSVSREKKERFSLILESASTNQTSMYLCASGRGQSQETQYFGPGTRLLVL.

For the CDR3, the DNA is TGTGCCAGCAGCTCCAGCCGGGCAGGGGCGTCCTATAATTCACCCCTCCACTTT. This encodes CASSSSRAGASYNSPLHF. The genes are TRBV7-8 and TRBJ1-6; maybe TRBD1 (6 bases). CDR1 and CDR2 (germline): SGHVS, FQNEAQ. V was clipped by 4 bases and J by 1 base, with 17 bases between them. The CDR3 length is 18 residues.

This clone was found once. This rearrangement joins TRBV7-8 to TRBJ1-1; perhaps TRBD1 as D (5 bases). V was clipped by 1 base and J by 1 base, with 13 bases between them. The CDR3 consists of 16 residues. CDR1 is SGHVS and CDR2 is FQNEAQ in the germline V gene. DNA of the CDR3: TGTGCCAGCAGCTTAGTTTCGGGGGGGTGGAACACTGAAGCTTTCTTT. Translated: CASSLVSGGWNTEAFF.

The chain joins TRBV27 to TRBJ1-3; 8 positions agree with TRBD1. Trimming took 8 bases from V and 4 from J; bases not matched to a gene: 16. Germline CDR1 and CDR2: MNHEY and SMNVEV (reference sequence). This CDR3 has 17 amino acids. In nucleotides, the CDR3 is TGTGCCAGCCCATCAATTGGACAGGGAGTCTCCGGAAACACCATATATTTT. This sequence encodes CASPSIGQGVSGNTIYF.

The V gene is TRBV12-3 or TRBV12-4, the J gene TRBJ2-2; D remains ambiguous. The CDR3 is 12 residues long. V was clipped by 10 bases and J by 0 bases, with 6 bases between them. CDR3 bases: TGTGCCACTATTCCGAACACCGGGGAGCTGTTTTTT. This translates into CATIPNTGELFF.

This clone was recorded only once. The rearrangement links TRBV5-1 to TRBJ1-5; 7 bases match TRBD1. Germline V gene sequence: CDR1 SGHRS, CDR2 YFSETQ. The CDR3 contains 13 residues. The ends lost 3 bases at V and 5 bases at J; junction bases unmatched: 2. Here the CDR3 DNA reads TGCGCCAGCAGCTCTGACAGGGATCAGCCCCAGCATTTT. Translation: CASSSDRDQPQHF.

This clone was seen only once. This sequence joins TRBV5-1 and TRBJ1-2, with a weak D call TRBD1 (6 bases). CDR3 size: 15 residues. The V and J ends lost 7 bases and 4 bases respectively, with 20 bases between them. CDR1 is SGHRS and CDR2 is YFSETQ in the germline V gene. This chain's CDR3 is CASRTSTGRGYGYTF. Here the CDR3 DNA reads TGCGCCAGCCGCACCTCGACAGGAAGAGGCTATGGCTACACCTTC.

This chain connects TRBV9 to TRBJ2-7; 7 nucleotides match TRBD2. This CDR3 comprises 16 residues. Per the germline V gene, CDR1 is SGDLS and CDR2 is YYNGEE. Losses at the gene ends were 1 base for V and 5 bases for J; bases not matched to a gene: 12. The CDR3 DNA reads TGTGCCAGCAGCGTATCGGGGGGAGCGGGGTCCCACGAGCAGTACTTC. It specifies CASSVSGGAGSHEQYF.